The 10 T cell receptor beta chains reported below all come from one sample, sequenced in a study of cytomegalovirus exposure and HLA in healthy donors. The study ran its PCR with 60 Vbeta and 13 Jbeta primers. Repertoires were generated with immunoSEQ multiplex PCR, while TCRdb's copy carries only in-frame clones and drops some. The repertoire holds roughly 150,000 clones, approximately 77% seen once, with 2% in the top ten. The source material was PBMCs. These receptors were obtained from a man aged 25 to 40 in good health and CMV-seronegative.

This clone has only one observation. CDR3 bases: TGTGCCAGCAGTCGGGACAGGGTAGGGAATCAGCCCCAGCATTTT. Its translation is CASSRDRVGNQPQHF. V gene TRBV27 combines with J gene TRBJ1-5, with TRBD1 matching over 9 bases. This CDR3 has 15 amino acids. V dropped 5 bases and J dropped 4; count of bases not matched to a gene: 6. Per germline, CDR1 MNHEY and CDR2 SMNVEV (reference sequence).

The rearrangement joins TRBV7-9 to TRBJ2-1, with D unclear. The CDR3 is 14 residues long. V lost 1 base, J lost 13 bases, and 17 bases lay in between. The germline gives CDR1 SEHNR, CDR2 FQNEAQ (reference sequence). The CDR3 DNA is TGTGCCAGCAGCTTAGTAGTGAATCCCGACAACCAGTTCTTC. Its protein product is CASSLVVNPDNQFF.

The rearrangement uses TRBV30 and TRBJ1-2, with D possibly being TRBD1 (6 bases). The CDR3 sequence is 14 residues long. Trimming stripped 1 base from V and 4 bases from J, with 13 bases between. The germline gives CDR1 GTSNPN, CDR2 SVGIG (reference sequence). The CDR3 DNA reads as TGTGCCTGGAGTGCAGGGGCGCAAACCTATGGCTACACCTTC. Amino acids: CAWSAGAQTYGYTF.

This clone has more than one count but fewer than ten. The CDR3 reads CASSLLPPGTSGYNEQFF. The CDR3 DNA follows: TGCGCCAGCAGCTTGCTCCCTCCTGGGACTAGCGGATACAATGAGCAGTTCTTC. This chain uses TRBV5-1 with TRBJ2-1, with 11 nucleotides matching TRBD2. V shed 1 base and J 4 bases; nucleotides not matched to a gene: 10. CDR1 is SGHRS and CDR2 is YFSETQ in the germline V gene. CDR3 length equals 18 residues.

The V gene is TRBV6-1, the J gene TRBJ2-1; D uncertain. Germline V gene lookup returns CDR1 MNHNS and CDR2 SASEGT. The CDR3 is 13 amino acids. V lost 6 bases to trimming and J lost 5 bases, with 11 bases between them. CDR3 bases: TGTGCCAGCAGGATCTCAGGTAACAATGAGCAGTTCTTC. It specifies CASRISGNNEQFF.

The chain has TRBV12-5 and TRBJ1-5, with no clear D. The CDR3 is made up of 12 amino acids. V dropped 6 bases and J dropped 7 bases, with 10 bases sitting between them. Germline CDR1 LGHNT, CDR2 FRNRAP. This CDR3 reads CASGAGSQPQHF. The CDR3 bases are TGTGCTAGTGGGGCCGGGAGCCAGCCCCAGCATTTT.

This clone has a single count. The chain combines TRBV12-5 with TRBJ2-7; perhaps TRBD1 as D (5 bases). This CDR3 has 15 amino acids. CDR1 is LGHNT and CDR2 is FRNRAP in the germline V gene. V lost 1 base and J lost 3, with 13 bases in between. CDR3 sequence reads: CASGLGQIGSYEQYF. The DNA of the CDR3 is TGTGCTAGTGGTTTGGGACAGATTGGAAGCTACGAGCAGTACTTC.

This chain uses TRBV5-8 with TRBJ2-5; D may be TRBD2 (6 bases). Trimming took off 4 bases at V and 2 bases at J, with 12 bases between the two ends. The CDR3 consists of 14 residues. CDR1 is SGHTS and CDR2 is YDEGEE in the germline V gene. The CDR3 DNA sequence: TGTGCCAGCAGCCCGGAGGGGCCACAAGAGACCCAGTACTTC. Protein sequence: CASSPEGPQETQYF. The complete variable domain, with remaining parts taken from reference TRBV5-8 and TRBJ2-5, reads EAGVTQSPTHLIKTRGQQATLRCSPISGHTSVYWYQQALGLGLQFLLWYDEGEERNRGNFPPRFSGRQFPNYSSELNVNALELEDSALYLCASSPEGPQETQYFGPGTRLLVL.

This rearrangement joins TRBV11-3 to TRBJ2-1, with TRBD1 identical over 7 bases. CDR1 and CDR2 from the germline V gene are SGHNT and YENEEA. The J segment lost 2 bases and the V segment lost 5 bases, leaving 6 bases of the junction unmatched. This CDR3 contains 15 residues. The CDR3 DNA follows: TGTGCCAGCAGCCAAAGAGGACAGGCCTACAATGAGCAGTTCTTC. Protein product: CASSQRGQAYNEQFF.

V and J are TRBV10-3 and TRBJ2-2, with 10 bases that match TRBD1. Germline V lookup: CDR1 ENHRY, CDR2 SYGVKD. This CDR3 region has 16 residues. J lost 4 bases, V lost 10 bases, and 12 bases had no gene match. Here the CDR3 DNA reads TGTGCCACCTCCCACTCTGACAGGGGGCCCACCGGGGAGCTGTTTTTT. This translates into CATSHSDRGPTGELFF.